The clone carrying this T cell receptor beta chain was found a few times. The antigen is unknown. This specimen comes from a study of response to subunit inactivated influenza vaccine. Whole-study findings and limits: It was suggested by the authors that few new T cells are recruited by each seasonal influenza vaccination.

Trimming removed 3 bases from V and 0 bases from J; junction bases left unmatched: 7. This CDR3 region has 15 residues. Per the germline V gene, CDR1 is SQVTM and CDR2 is ANQGSEA. One entry per CDR3 protein results from TCRdb running MiXCR on the RT-PCR reads. The sample includes 500,000 to 600,000 distinct CDR3 sequences, roughly 10% of them seen just once. The V gene is TRBV29-1, the J gene TRBJ2-5, with 7 bases lining up with TRBD1. The sequencing here drew on PBMCs from blood, taken on the day of vaccination. This TCR came from a man aged 45-65 years who received an inactivated influenza vaccine. As DNA, the CDR3 is TGCAGCGTTGACCGGACGACAGGGAACCAAGAGACCCAGTACTTC. Amino acids: CSVDRTTGNQETQYF.